This T cell receptor (beta chain) was profiled in a study of control samples from healthy donors and cancer patients. Profiled with immunoSEQ multiplex PCR; TCRdb holds only in-frame clones, not every one. The sample consists of roughly 220,000 clones, around 94% of them appearing once. The CDR3 extends over 17 amino acids. V was pared by 4 bases and J by 0 bases, with 12 bases of the junction left unmatched. CDR1 is SGHDT, CDR2 YYEEEE, per germline. V gene TRBV5-6 combines with J gene TRBJ1-2; 7 bases are shared with TRBD1. The material sequenced was blood. This clonotype was obtained from a man aged 50 to 59 in good health. The CDR3 nucleotides read TGTGCCAGCAGCCGCCGCAGGGGGTACTTATCTAACTATGGCTACACCTTC. It specifies CASSRRRGYLSNYGYTF.